This passage covers 30 T cell receptor beta chains from one sample sequenced in a study of cytomegalovirus exposure and HLA in healthy donors. The PCR contained 60 Vbeta and 13 Jbeta primers. Sequenced by immunoSEQ multiplex PCR; TCRdb stores in-frame clones only, minus some. The sample records 130,000 or so clones, around 65% being singletons. The sequencing sample was made of PBMCs. The receptors derive from a woman aged 60-75 years in good health and CMV-seronegative.

V usage is TRBV20-1 and J usage is TRBJ2-3; 7 nucleotides align to TRBD2. V shed 6 bases and J 6 bases; nucleotides not matched to a gene: 3. Looked up from germline, CDR1 is DFQATT and CDR2 is SNEGSKA (reference sequence). The CDR3 consists of 11 residues. The DNA for the CDR3 is TGCAGTGCCGCAGCGGGGGATACGCAGTATTTT. Amino acids: CSAAAGDTQYF.

V usage is TRBV18 and J usage is TRBJ1-4; TRBD1 agrees at 7 bases. The germline CDR1 and CDR2 sequences are KGHSH and LQKENI. Trimming at V came to 2 bases and at J to 3 bases, leaving 0 bases not matched to a gene. The CDR3 runs 14 residues. The CDR3 region has the DNA TGTGCCAGCTCACCAGGGACAGCTAATGAAAAACTGTTTTTT. Amino acid sequence: CASSPGTANEKLFF.

The V and J genes are TRBV6-1 and TRBJ1-6; the D is unclear. V was pared by 3 bases and J by 8 bases, with 8 bases between. The CDR3 is made up of 13 amino acids. Germline V lookup: CDR1 MNHNS, CDR2 SASEGT. The CDR3 bases are TGTGCCAGCAGTGAGAGGGTTGATTCACCCCTCCACTTT. This gives the protein CASSERVDSPLHF.

For the CDR3, the DNA is TGTGCCAGTAGTATAGAAAGGGGACAGGGGGCTCTGAACACTGAAGCTTTCTTT. Encoded protein: CASSIERGQGALNTEAFF. V gene TRBV19 combines with J gene TRBJ1-1, with 12 bases identical to TRBD1. J gave up 0 bases and V 0 bases, and 5 bases lay outside the gene matches. CDR3 length: 18 amino acids. Looked up from germline, CDR1 is LNHDA and CDR2 is SQIVND (reference sequence).

This chain joins TRBV19 and TRBJ1-1; possible D gene TRBD1, 6 bases. This CDR3 has 14 amino acids. From germline, CDR1 is LNHDA and CDR2 SQIVND (reference sequence). The ends were cut back, 3 bases at V and 1 base at J, with 9 bases in the middle. CDR3 sequence reads: CASSMGQRNTEAFF. The CDR3 DNA reads as TGTGCCAGTAGTATGGGACAACGGAACACTGAAGCTTTCTTT.

The chain couples TRBV7-8 to TRBJ2-3; TRBD2 matches at 12 bases. Germline CDR1 reads SGHVS; CDR2 reads FQNEAQ. The length of the CDR3 is 18 residues. The V segment lost 2 bases and the J segment 8 bases; nucleotides outside the gene matches: 14. In DNA, the CDR3 is TGTGCCAGCAGCTTACCCCGAAGACTAGCGGGGGCCCGTGGTACGCAGTATTTT. Protein: CASSLPRRLAGARGTQYF.

The chain joins TRBV7-3 to TRBJ1-1; 7 bases match TRBD1. With 2 bases clipped from V and 4 bases from J, the junction kept 10 bases outside the gene matches. Per germline, CDR1 SGHTA and CDR2 FQGTGA. The CDR3 runs to 16 residues. The CDR3 bases are TGTGCCAGCAGCTTATATGGGTCAGGACAGGTCACTGAAGCTTTCTTT. This codes for CASSLYGSGQVTEAFF.

In DNA form, the CDR3 reads TGTGCCAGCAGTTTAACAGGGGTTTTCTATGGCTACACCTTC. Translating gives CASSLTGVFYGYTF. This chain joins TRBV28 and TRBJ1-2; 7 nucleotides agree with TRBD1. The V and J ends lost 2 bases and 4 bases, in that order; junction bases with no gene match: 4. There are 14 residues in the CDR3. The germline V gene has CDR1 MDHEN and CDR2 SYDVKM.

The genes are TRBV18 and TRBJ2-5, with 14 bases aligning to TRBD2. Germline V CDR1 and CDR2: KGHSH, LQKENI. V was pared by 3 bases and J by 6 bases, with 6 bases of the junction left unmatched. CDR3 size: 16 residues. This CDR3 is CASSPPTSGGAKTQYF. CDR3 nucleotide sequence: TGTGCCAGCTCACCTCCGACTAGCGGGGGGGCGAAGACCCAGTACTTC.

With regard to this clone: One junction end disagrees with the germline gene, perhaps due to a read error. This rearrangement joins TRBV15 to TRBJ2-1; D is perhaps TRBD2 (6 bases). The CDR3 has 13 amino acids. CDR1 and CDR2 (germline): LNHNV, YYDKDF (reference sequence). The CDR3 is CATSLRLDNKQFF. In DNA form, the CDR3 reads TGTGCCACCAGCCTTCGACTAGACAATAAGCAGTTCTTC. The full variable domain, completed using reference TRBV15 and TRBJ2-1, is DAMVIQNPRYQVTQFGKPVTLSCSQTLNHNVMYWYQQKSSQAPKLLFHYYDKDFNNEADTPDNFQSRRPNTSFCFLDIRSPGLGDTAMYLCATSLRLDNKQFFGPGTRLTVL.

The chain employs TRBV5-5 and TRBJ2-6; D is unresolved. The CDR3 totals 16 residues. Per germline, CDR1 SGHKS and CDR2 YYEKEE (reference sequence). Trimming cost V 0 bases and J 9 bases, with 16 bases left between them. The CDR3 spells CASSLAPNSFVNVLTF. In nucleotides, the CDR3 is TGTGCCAGCAGCTTGGCACCCAACTCTTTTGTCAACGTCCTGACTTTC.

The genes are TRBV13 and TRBJ1-1; TRBD1 is a possible D gene (5 bases). The CDR3 extends over 14 amino acids. Germline loops: CDR1 PRHDT, CDR2 FYEKMQ (reference sequence). The V end lost 3 bases, the J end lost 1 base, and 9 bases lay between the germline ends. CDR3 nucleotides: TGTGCCAGCAGCTTCGCCACAGGGAACACTGAAGCTTTCTTT. The encoded protein is CASSFATGNTEAFF. The whole variable domain, filled in from reference TRBV13 and TRBJ1-1, reads AAGVIQSPRHLIKEKRETATLKCYPIPRHDTVYWYQQGPGQDPQFLISFYEKMQSDKGSIPDRFSAQQFSDYHSELNMSSLELGDSALYFCASSFATGNTEAFFGQGTRLTVV.

The gene calls are TRBV7-2 and TRBJ2-7; 7 bases align to TRBD2. Germline V gene data show CDR1 as SGHTA and CDR2 as FQGNSA. The CDR3 has 14 amino acids. V dropped 11 bases and J dropped 4; count of bases not matched to a gene: 14. DNA for the CDR3: TGTGCCTCGACTACGTGGGGGGGTAGATACGAGCAGTACTTC. Its protein product is CASTTWGGRYEQYF.

This clone was seen a handful of times. The chain combines TRBV19 with TRBJ2-3; D possibly corresponds to TRBD2 (6 bases). Germline assignment: CDR1 LNHDA and CDR2 SQIVND (reference sequence). Trimming stripped 4 bases from V and 2 bases from J, with 13 bases between. This CDR3 region has 15 residues. DNA for the CDR3: TGTGCCAGTAGTAGACTAGGCGCCGCCACAGATACGCAGTATTTT. This translates into CASSRLGAATDTQYF.

The CDR3 is CASSLGLSTNEKLFF. CDR3 in DNA: TGCGCCAGCAGCTTGGGTCTGTCAACTAATGAAAAACTGTTTTTT. The V and J genes are TRBV5-1 and TRBJ1-4; D unresolved. This CDR3 is built from 15 residues. Germline values: CDR1 SGHRS, CDR2 YFSETQ. The ends were cut back, 0 bases at V and 0 bases at J, with 6 bases in the middle.

The chain uses TRBV27 and TRBJ2-3; 10 nucleotides agree with TRBD2. The germline gives CDR1 MNHEY, CDR2 SMNVEV (reference sequence). The CDR3 totals 16 residues. V lost 5 bases to trimming and J lost 1 base; unmatched junction nucleotides: 6. The CDR3 spells CASSKSGGGRTDTQYF. For the CDR3, the DNA is TGTGCCAGCAGTAAGAGCGGGGGGGGACGCACAGATACGCAGTATTTT.

The V and J genes are TRBV4-1 and TRBJ1-2, with D tentatively TRBD1 (5 bases). CDR1 and CDR2 (germline): MGHRA, YSYEKL. The CDR3 sequence is 15 residues long. V was trimmed by 2 bases and J by 7 bases, leaving 17 bases between them. CDR3 amino acids: CASSQRGGFVGGYTF. CDR3 DNA: TGCGCCAGCAGCCAAAGGGGAGGATTCGTAGGTGGCTACACCTTC.

CDR3 residues: CASSEGGGAREQFF. Here the CDR3 DNA reads TGTGCCAGCAGTGAAGGCGGGGGGGCCCGTGAGCAGTTCTTC. The V call is TRBV6-1, the J call TRBJ2-1, with 9 bases aligning to TRBD2. V lost 1 base and J lost 9; bases outside the gene matches: 4. Germline-derived CDR1 and CDR2 are MNHNS and SASEGT. The CDR3 is 14 amino acids.

V gene TRBV6-5 combines with J gene TRBJ1-1; TRBD1 is a possible D gene (6 bases). Germline CDR1 reads MNHEY; CDR2 reads SVGAGI. Deletions cut 7 bases from V and 5 bases from J, with 11 bases between. The CDR3 spans 12 residues. The CDR3 DNA reads TGTGCCAGCATGGCAACAGGGACTGAAGCTTTCTTT. It yields the protein CASMATGTEAFF.

The chain employs TRBV5-1 and TRBJ2-1; 11 bases align to TRBD2. The germline V gene has CDR1 SGHRS and CDR2 YFSETQ. This CDR3 comprises 16 residues. After removal of 5 bases from V and 3 bases from J, the junction contained 7 bases not matched to a gene. CDR3 bases: TGCGCCAGCAGACCTAGCGGGGGGACCATCTACAATGAGCAGTTCTTC. Translated, it gives CASRPSGGTIYNEQFF.

On this clone: Sequence at one end of the junction differs from germline and may be a read error. The genes are TRBV7-7 and TRBJ2-5, with D perhaps matching TRBD2 (6 bases). The CDR3 length is 13 residues. Germline assignment: CDR1 SSHAT and CDR2 FNYEAQ (reference sequence). Written as DNA, the CDR3 is TGTGCTAGCAGCTTAGATCGGGGGGAGACCCAGTACTTC. This gives the protein CASSLDRGETQYF.

The chain combines TRBV7-9 with TRBJ1-2; the D is unclear. CDR3 length equals 13 residues. The germline CDR1 and CDR2 sequences are SEHNR and FQNEAQ (reference sequence). V was cut by 5 bases and J by 1 base, with 8 bases left in between. The CDR3 reads CASSQSLNYGYTF. The CDR3, as DNA: TGTGCCAGCAGCCAGTCTCTTAACTATGGCTACACCTTC.

The rearrangement links TRBV11-2 to TRBJ1-3, with D possibly matching TRBD1 (5 bases). The CDR3 contains 12 residues. V shed 1 base and J shed 10 bases, with 8 bases lying between them. Germline loops: CDR1 SGHAT, CDR2 FQNNGV. The CDR3 loop is CASSLVRGTIYF. The CDR3 nucleotides are TGTGCCAGCAGCTTAGTACGGGGGACCATATATTTT.

The table lists this clone with a count of one. The genes are TRBV7-7 and TRBJ2-7; 12 bases are a match to TRBD2. The germline gives CDR1 SSHAT, CDR2 FNYEAQ (reference sequence). This CDR3 comprises 16 residues. Trimming cost V 8 bases and J 5 bases; bases outside gene matches: 13. The CDR3 region is CASGSRGPSGRDEQYF. The CDR3 region has the DNA TGTGCCAGCGGATCTAGGGGTCCTAGCGGGAGGGACGAGCAGTACTTC.

V usage is TRBV11-2 and J usage is TRBJ2-5, with 9 nucleotides matching TRBD2. Germline CDR1 SGHAT, CDR2 FQNNGV. The CDR3 loop spans 15 amino acids. J lost 5 bases, V lost 3 bases, and 7 bases had no gene match. The CDR3 sequence: CASSFSGSRAETQYF. As DNA, the CDR3 is TGTGCCAGCAGCTTTAGCGGGAGCAGGGCGGAGACCCAGTACTTC. The entire variable domain, with the rest obtained from reference TRBV11-2 and TRBJ2-5, is as follows: EAGVAQSPRYKIIEKRQSVAFWCNPISGHATLYWYQQILGQGPKLLIQFQNNGVVDDSQLPKDRFSAERLKGVDSTLKIQPAKLEDSAVYLCASSFSGSRAETQYFGPGTRLLVL.

The V call is TRBV7-6, the J call TRBJ2-3; 10 bases match TRBD2. The CDR3 contains 16 residues. The trim removed 2 bases at V and 3 bases at J, leaving 5 bases unmatched. Germline CDR1 is SGHVS and CDR2 is FNYEAQ. The CDR3, as DNA: TGTGCCAGCAGCTTACTGCAAGCGGGAGGGACAGATACGCAGTATTTT. Its protein product is CASSLLQAGGTDTQYF.

J is TRBJ1-5 and V is TRBV11-2; 9 positions agree with TRBD1. Germline trimming cut 0 bases from V and 6 bases from J; bases unmatched to any gene: 6. This CDR3 is 16 amino acids long. The germline CDR1 and CDR2 sequences are SGHAT and FQNNGV. The CDR3 DNA follows: TGTGCCAGCAGCTTAGATCCGGGACAGGGCGGTCAGCCCCAGCATTTT. Translation gives CASSLDPGQGGQPQHF.

This chain uses TRBV19 with TRBJ1-1; D might be TRBD1 (5 bases). The germline V gene encodes CDR1 LNHDA and CDR2 SQIVND (reference sequence). This CDR3 region has 16 residues. Trimming shortened V by 6 bases and J by 2 bases, and 19 bases separated the two germline ends. This chain's CDR3 is CASSAVARVGNTEAFF. The CDR3 nucleotides read TGTGCCAGTAGCGCCGTCGCCAGGGTAGGTAACACTGAAGCTTTCTTT.

This sequence joins TRBV5-6 and TRBJ1-5; 9 bases are a match to TRBD1. V shed 2 bases and J 9 bases; nucleotides not matched to a gene: 12. The germline V gene has CDR1 SGHDT and CDR2 YYEEEE. The CDR3 is 16 amino acids. In DNA, the CDR3 is TGTGCCAGCAGCTTTTCTAGGGGACAGGGAATGGGGCCCCAGCATTTT. This translates into CASSFSRGQGMGPQHF.

This chain connects TRBV5-4 to TRBJ2-2, with 8 bases lining up with TRBD1. V lost 4 bases and J lost 6; bases outside the gene matches: 17. In germline, CDR1 is SGHNT, CDR2 YYREEE (reference sequence). The CDR3 contains 18 residues. CDR3 region: CASSPPGVTGVISGELFF. The CDR3 nucleotides read TGTGCCAGCAGCCCCCCCGGAGTGACAGGGGTAATATCCGGGGAGCTGTTTTTT.